These 5 T cell receptor beta chains were all obtained from the same sample, sequenced in a study of blood T cell repertoires in COVID-19. Data came from immunoSEQ multiplex PCR; TCRdb stores just in-frame clones and leaves some out. The data show under 150,000 clones, around 82% seen once. Sequencing input: peripheral blood. The origin of the receptors is a man older than 75 with active or convalescent COVID-19.

This chain connects TRBV7-9 to TRBJ1-2; 8 positions agree with TRBD1. J was trimmed by 7 bases and V by 5 bases; bases with no gene match: 9. The CDR3 length is 14 residues. CDR1 and CDR2 (germline): SEHNR, FQNEAQ (reference sequence). In DNA, the CDR3 is TGTGCCAGCAGCCCCCAGACAGGGGATGGTGGCTACACCTTC. It codes for CASSPQTGDGGYTF.

This rearrangement joins TRBV5-1 to TRBJ1-4; D is perhaps TRBD1 (5 bases). The CDR3 contains 15 residues. From germline, CDR1 is SGHRS and CDR2 YFSETQ. V was clipped by 4 bases and J by 7 bases, with 17 bases between them. The CDR3 DNA reads TGCGCCAGCAGCCCGGCCCGGGGGTCGTTTGAAAAACTGTTTTTT. Translation: CASSPARGSFEKLFF.

The rearrangement joins TRBV19 to TRBJ1-6; 8 nucleotides agree with TRBD1. With 4 bases clipped from V and 6 bases from J, the junction kept 5 bases outside the gene matches. This CDR3 comprises 15 residues. Germline loops: CDR1 LNHDA, CDR2 SQIVND (reference sequence). CDR3 sequence: CASSTPGQGNSPLHF. The CDR3 DNA follows: TGTGCCAGTAGTACCCCTGGACAGGGTAATTCACCCCTCCACTTT.

The chain is built from TRBV25-1 and TRBJ2-7; maybe TRBD2 (5 bases). Per germline, CDR1 MGHDK and CDR2 SYGVNS. Trimming removed 4 bases at V and 2 bases at J, with 12 bases between. This CDR3 comprises 14 residues. CDR3 residues: CASSVAGSTYEQYF. The CDR3 DNA sequence: TGTGCCAGCAGTGTGGCGGGCAGTACCTACGAGCAGTACTTC.

V is TRBV29-1 and J is TRBJ1-1; tentative D call: TRBD1 (6 bases). This CDR3 contains 12 residues. Germline CDR1 SQVTM, CDR2 ANQGSEA. V dropped 2 bases and J dropped 6 bases, with 10 bases sitting between them. This chain's CDR3 is CSVETGTAEAFF. Written as DNA, the CDR3 is TGCAGCGTTGAAACAGGGACCGCTGAAGCTTTCTTT.